This T cell receptor (beta chain) was recorded in a study of beta chain features in type 1 diabetes. Study information: Over all samples combined, some 99,000,000 sorted cells were examined. Overall study results and limits: Researchers report that Type 1 diabetes patients had moderately but significantly shorter TCRB CDR3s across all four CD4+ subsets. Sequencing from cDNA could over-represent high-TCR-expressing cells.

The sequenced template was cDNA made from the entire isolated RNA. The repertoire was sequenced with immunoSEQ multiplex PCR; TCRdb's copy has only in-frame clones and lacks some. The sample contains 160,000 or so clones, roughly 9% of which appear only once. The length of the CDR3 is 14 residues. CDR1 MGHDK and CDR2 SYGVNS come from the germline V gene. V shed 4 bases and J 9 bases; nucleotides not matched to a gene: 7. Each of the sorted populations had a purity greater than 95%. As regards this clone: The antigen is unknown.

The receptor's source is a woman aged 25 to 39 with type 1 diabetes. The sequenced sample consisted of central memory CD4+ T cells from blood. The chain combines TRBV25-1 with TRBJ2-3, with 10 bases aligning to TRBD2. This chain's CDR3 is CASSGRLAGTTQYF. DNA of the CDR3: TGTGCCAGCAGTGGCCGACTAGCGGGCACGACGCAGTATTTT.